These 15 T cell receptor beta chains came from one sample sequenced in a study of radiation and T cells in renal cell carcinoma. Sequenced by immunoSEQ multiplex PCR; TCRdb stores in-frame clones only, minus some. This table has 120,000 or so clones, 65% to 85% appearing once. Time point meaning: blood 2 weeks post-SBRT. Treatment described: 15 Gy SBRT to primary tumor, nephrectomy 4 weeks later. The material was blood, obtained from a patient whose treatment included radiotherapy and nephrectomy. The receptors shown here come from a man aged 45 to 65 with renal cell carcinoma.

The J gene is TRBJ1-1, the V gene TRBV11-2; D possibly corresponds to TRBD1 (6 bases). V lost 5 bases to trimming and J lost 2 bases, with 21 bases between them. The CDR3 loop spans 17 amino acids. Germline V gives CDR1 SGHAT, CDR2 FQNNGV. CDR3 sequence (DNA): TGTGCCAGCAGCCAAATCAAAGGACAGCGGCTCAACACTGAAGCTTTCTTT. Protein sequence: CASSQIKGQRLNTEAFF.

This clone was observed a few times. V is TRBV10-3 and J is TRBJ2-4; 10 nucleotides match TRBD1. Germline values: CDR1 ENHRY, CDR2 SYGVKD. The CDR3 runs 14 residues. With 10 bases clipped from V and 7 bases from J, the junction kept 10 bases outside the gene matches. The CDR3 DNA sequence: TGTGCCAACTCCCGACAGGGGGCCCCGAACATTCAGTACTTC. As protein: CANSRQGAPNIQYF.

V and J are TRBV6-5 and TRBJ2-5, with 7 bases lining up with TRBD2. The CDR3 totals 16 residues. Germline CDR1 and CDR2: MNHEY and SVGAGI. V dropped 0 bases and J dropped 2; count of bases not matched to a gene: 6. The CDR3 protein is CASSYSFGAGQETQYF. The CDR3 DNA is TGTGCCAGCAGTTACTCTTTTGGAGCGGGGCAAGAGACCCAGTACTTC.

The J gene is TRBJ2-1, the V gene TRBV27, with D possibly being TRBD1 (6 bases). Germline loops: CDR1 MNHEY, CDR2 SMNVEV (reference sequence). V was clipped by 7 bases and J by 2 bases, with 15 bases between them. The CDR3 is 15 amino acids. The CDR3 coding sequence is TGTGCCAGCAATTTGACAGGTCTTACCTACAATGAGCAGTTCTTC. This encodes CASNLTGLTYNEQFF.

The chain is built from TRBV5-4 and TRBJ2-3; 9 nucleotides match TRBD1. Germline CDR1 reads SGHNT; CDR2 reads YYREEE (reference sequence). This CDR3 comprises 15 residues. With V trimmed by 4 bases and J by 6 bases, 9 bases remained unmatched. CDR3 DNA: TGTGCCAGCAGCATGACAGGGGGTGTGGGGGATACGCAGTATTTT. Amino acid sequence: CASSMTGGVGDTQYF. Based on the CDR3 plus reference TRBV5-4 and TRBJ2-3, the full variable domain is ETGVTQSPTHLIKTRGQQVTLRCSSQSGHNTVSWYQQALGQGPQFIFQYYREEENGRGNFPPRFSGLQFPNYSSELNVNALELDDSALYLCASSMTGGVGDTQYFGPGTRLTVL.

The DNA for the CDR3 is TGTGCCAGCAGCCAAGTCAACACGGGACTAGCGGGAACCACAGATACGCAGTATTTT. Protein product: CASSQVNTGLAGTTDTQYF. The J gene is TRBJ2-3, the V gene TRBV4-2; 13 bases are shared with TRBD2. The germline V gene encodes CDR1 LGHNA and CDR2 YNFKEQ. The V gene end was trimmed by 1 base and the J gene end by 2 bases; junction bases not matched to a gene: 9. The CDR3 runs 19 residues.

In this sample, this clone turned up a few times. The CDR3 sequence is CASSQDLKWFGAGPVDTQYF. The CDR3 coding sequence is TGCGCCAGCAGCCAAGATCTTAAGTGGTTCGGGGCGGGTCCGGTAGATACGCAGTATTTT. The chain combines TRBV4-1 with TRBJ2-3; D is tentatively TRBD1 or TRBD2 (5 bases each). CDR1 and CDR2 from the germline V gene are MGHRA and YSYEKL. V lost 0 bases to trimming and J lost 5 bases, with 27 bases between them. The CDR3 is made up of 20 amino acids.

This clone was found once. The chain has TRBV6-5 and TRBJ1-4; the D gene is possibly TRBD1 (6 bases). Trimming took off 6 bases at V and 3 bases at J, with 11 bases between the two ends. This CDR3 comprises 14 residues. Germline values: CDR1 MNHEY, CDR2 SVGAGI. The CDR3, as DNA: TGTGCCAGCAGGACGACAGGAGCTAATGAAAAACTGTTTTTT. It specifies CASRTTGANEKLFF.

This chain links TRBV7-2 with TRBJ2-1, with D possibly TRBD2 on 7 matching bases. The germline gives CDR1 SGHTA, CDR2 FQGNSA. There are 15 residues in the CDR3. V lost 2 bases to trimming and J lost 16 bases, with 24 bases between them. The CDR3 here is CASSLFLAAPPGAFF. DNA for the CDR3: TGTGCCAGCAGCTTATTCCTAGCGGCCCCCCCGGGGGCATTCTTC. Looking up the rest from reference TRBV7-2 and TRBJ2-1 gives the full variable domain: GAGVSQSPSNKVTEKGKDVELRCDPISGHTALYWYRQSLGQGLEFLIYFQGNSAPDKSGLPSDRFSAERTGGSVSTLTIQRTQQEDSAVYLCASSLFLAAPPGAFFGPGTRLTVL.

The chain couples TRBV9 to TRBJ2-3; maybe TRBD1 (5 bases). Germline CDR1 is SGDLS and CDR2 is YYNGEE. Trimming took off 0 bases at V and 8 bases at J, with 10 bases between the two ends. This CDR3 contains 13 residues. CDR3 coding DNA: TGTGCCAGCAGCGTAGATAAGGGGCGTACGCAGTATTTT. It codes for CASSVDKGRTQYF.

CDR3 nucleotides: TGCAGCGCCGGGACAGGCTTATCTGGAAACACCATATATTTT. Translating gives CSAGTGLSGNTIYF. The chain employs TRBV29-1 and TRBJ1-3; 8 positions match TRBD1. Germline lookup yields CDR1 SQVTM and CDR2 ANQGSEA. The junction had 6 bases not matched to a gene; V was cut back by 7 bases and J by 1 base. This CDR3 spans 14 amino acids.

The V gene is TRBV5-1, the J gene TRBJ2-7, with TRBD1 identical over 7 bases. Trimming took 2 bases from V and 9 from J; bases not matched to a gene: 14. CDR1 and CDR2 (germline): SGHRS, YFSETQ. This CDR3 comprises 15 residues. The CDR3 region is CASSFSSGTAMGQYF. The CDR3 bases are TGCGCCAGCAGCTTCAGTTCGGGGACAGCGATGGGGCAGTACTTC.

CDR3 in amino acids: CASSLVEGDEKLFF. The CDR3 bases are TGCGCCAGCAGCTTGGTAGAGGGGGATGAAAAACTGTTTTTT. V gene TRBV5-1 combines with J gene TRBJ1-4, with D perhaps matching TRBD1 (6 bases). The germline gives CDR1 SGHRS, CDR2 YFSETQ. With 0 bases removed from V and 6 bases from J, the gap between germline ends came to 9 bases. This CDR3 region has 14 residues.

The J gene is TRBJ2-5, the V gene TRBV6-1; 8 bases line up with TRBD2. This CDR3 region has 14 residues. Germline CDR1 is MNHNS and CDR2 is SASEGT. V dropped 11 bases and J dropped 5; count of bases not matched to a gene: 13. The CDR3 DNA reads TGTGCCTGCGGGGGGTGGGGGGGGGCGGAGACCCAGTACTTC. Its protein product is CACGGWGGAETQYF.

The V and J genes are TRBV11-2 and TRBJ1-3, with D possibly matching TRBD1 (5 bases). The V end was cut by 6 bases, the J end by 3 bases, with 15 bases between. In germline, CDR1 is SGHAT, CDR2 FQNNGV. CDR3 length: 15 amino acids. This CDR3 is CASRQIRGRGNTIYF. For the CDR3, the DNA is TGTGCCAGCAGACAAATAAGGGGACGTGGAAACACCATATATTTT.